This T cell receptor beta chain was documented in a study of blood T cell repertoires in COVID-19. Study overall: The United States, Italy and Spain were the sources of the acute and convalescent COVID-19 samples.

Original handling: Counts of nucleated cells, estimated from reference gene primer amplification, were obtained. Here immunoSEQ multiplex PCR was the method, and the copy in TCRdb shows in-frame clones only, minus some. V and J calls and clone size come straight from that table; D and trimming were deduced from the DNA. The repertoire has some 180,000 clones, more than 70% of them found once; the top ten carry roughly 5.6%. This sequence was found in a man aged 35-49 years with active or convalescent COVID-19. Material: peripheral blood.

CDR3 coding DNA: TGTGCCAGCAGTTTTGCGCGACTAGCGGGAGGCGATGAGCAGTTCTTC. As protein: CASSFARLAGGDEQFF. This sequence joins TRBV28 and TRBJ2-1, with 13 positions matching TRBD2. The CDR3 is made up of 16 amino acids. Germline trimming cut 3 bases from V and 8 bases from J; bases unmatched to any gene: 7. CDR1 is MDHEN and CDR2 is SYDVKM in the germline V gene.